The source of this TCR beta chain is a study of beta chain features in type 1 diabetes. Whole-study results and caveats: TCRB CDR3s were moderately but significantly shorter in Type 1 diabetes patients in all four CD4+ subsets.

This CDR3 comprises 13 residues. The germline CDR1 and CDR2 sequences are LNHDA and SQIVND (reference sequence). Between the trimmed V and J ends, which lost 10 bases and 2 bases, there was a span of 12 bases. Every bit of the isolated RNA underwent reverse transcription, so sequencing read expressed TCRB transcripts. Here immunoSEQ multiplex PCR was the method, and the copy in TCRdb shows in-frame clones only, minus some. The sample lists around 260,000 clones; 24% were seen once. The authors took one heparinised blood draw, averaging about 120 mL, from each donor. This clone was observed a handful of times. No antigen is known for it.

The V and J genes are TRBV19 and TRBJ2-1, with TRBD2 as a possible D gene (6 bases). The sequence was collected from a woman aged 30 to 39 with type 1 diabetes. Sample: naive CD4+ T cells from blood. DNA of the CDR3: TGTGCCACCTGGGACTTCCCCTACAATGAGCAGTTCTTC. Amino acid sequence: CATWDFPYNEQFF.